The 23 T cell receptor beta chains reported below all come from one sample, sequenced in a study of cytomegalovirus exposure and HLA in healthy donors. Generated by immunoSEQ multiplex PCR, the TCRdb table keeps only in-frame clones and is missing some. This sample has under 75,000 clones, with 90% to 96% found just once. The specimen was PBMCs. These receptors all come from a woman aged 18-29 years in good health and CMV-seronegative.

This clone has more than one count but fewer than ten. The V and J genes are TRBV4-1 and TRBJ2-7; 8 bases map to TRBD2. The CDR3 sequence is 15 residues long. Germline V lookup: CDR1 MGHRA, CDR2 YSYEKL. V shed 0 bases, J shed 10 bases, and the junction held 11 bases outside the gene matches. CDR3 sequence (DNA): TGCGCCAGCAGCCAAGATTTTGGAATGGGACTAGGACAGTACTTC. Protein sequence: CASSQDFGMGLGQYF.

This chain joins TRBV28 and TRBJ2-5, with D maybe TRBD2 (6 bases). Per germline, CDR1 MDHEN and CDR2 SYDVKM. Between the trimmed V and J ends, which lost 6 bases and 3 bases, there was a span of 17 bases. CDR3 size: 15 residues. The CDR3 sequence is CASSPTGSGEETQYF. CDR3 nucleotide sequence: TGTGCCAGCAGCCCGACCGGGAGTGGGGAAGAGACCCAGTACTTC.

This rearrangement joins TRBV7-3 to TRBJ1-3, with TRBD1 identical over 7 bases. Germline trimming cut 2 bases from V and 7 bases from J; bases unmatched to any gene: 5. The CDR3 totals 14 residues. CDR1 and CDR2 (germline): SGHTA, FQGTGA. The CDR3 nucleotides read TGTGCCAGCAGCTTAGGACCAGGGGGTAACACCATATATTTT. Its protein is CASSLGPGGNTIYF. Based on the CDR3 plus reference TRBV7-3 and TRBJ1-3, the full variable domain is GAGVSQTPSNKVTEKGKYVELRCDPISGHTALYWYRQSLGQGPEFLIYFQGTGAADDSGLPNDRFFAVRPEGSVSTLKIQRTERGDSAVYLCASSLGPGGNTIYFGEGSWLTVV.

The CDR3 protein is CAGGRISNQPQHF. Written as DNA, the CDR3 is TGTGCCGGAGGACGGATTAGCAATCAGCCCCAGCATTTT. This chain joins TRBV11-2 and TRBJ1-5, with no clear D. Germline V gene sequence: CDR1 SGHAT, CDR2 FQNNGV. The CDR3 is made up of 13 amino acids. Trimming removed 11 bases at V and 0 bases at J, with 11 bases between.

The chain links TRBV5-5 to TRBJ2-7; D is undetermined. The germline CDR1 and CDR2 sequences are SGHKS and YYEKEE (reference sequence). The CDR3 runs 12 residues. V was clipped by 0 bases and J by 4 bases, with 5 bases between them. CDR3 nucleotide sequence: TGTGCCAGCAGCTTGGGCACATACGAGCAGTACTTC. The encoded protein is CASSLGTYEQYF.

This chain links TRBV19 with TRBJ2-7; D remains ambiguous. CDR3 length: 17 residues. Trimming took 3 bases from V and 3 from J, leaving 21 bases between them. Germline V lookup: CDR1 LNHDA, CDR2 SQIVND (reference sequence). The CDR3 reads CASSISHVEPVFYEQYF. Here the CDR3 DNA reads TGTGCCAGTAGTATCTCCCACGTAGAACCCGTATTCTACGAGCAGTACTTC.

This rearrangement joins TRBV6-5 to TRBJ2-2; 11 nucleotides line up with TRBD2. The germline V gene encodes CDR1 MNHEY and CDR2 SVGAGI. The CDR3 consists of 15 residues. Trimming cost V 6 bases and J 8 bases; bases outside gene matches: 8. The DNA of the CDR3 is TGTGCCAGCAGGCCGGGACTAGCGGTAACTGGGGAGCTGTTTTTT. As protein: CASRPGLAVTGELFF.

The V and J genes are TRBV30 and TRBJ2-7; the D gene is possibly TRBD1 (6 bases). Trimming removed 2 bases at V and 4 bases at J, with 9 bases between. Germline V gene lookup returns CDR1 GTSNPN and CDR2 SVGIG (reference sequence). The CDR3 runs 12 residues. CDR3: CAWSTTGYEQYF. In DNA form, the CDR3 reads TGTGCCTGGAGTACCACAGGGTACGAGCAGTACTTC.

The genes are TRBV7-2 and TRBJ1-5; unclear D gene. CDR1 and CDR2 from the germline V gene are SGHTA and FQGNSA. Trimming stripped 5 bases from V and 5 bases from J, with 13 bases between. The CDR3 covers 14 residues. The CDR3 DNA sequence: TGTGCCAGCAGCCCAAGAGGCGGGGATCAGCCCCAGCATTTT. It specifies CASSPRGGDQPQHF.

This sequence joins TRBV5-1 and TRBJ2-5, with D unclear. The CDR3 runs to 13 residues. Trimming took 2 bases from V and 7 from J, leaving 12 bases between them. The germline gives CDR1 SGHRS, CDR2 YFSETQ. In nucleotides, the CDR3 is TGCGCCAGCAGCTTCGTCCAACGGTCGACCCAGTACTTC. Translating it yields CASSFVQRSTQYF.

The chain is built from TRBV7-2 and TRBJ2-2, with a weak D call TRBD1 (6 bases). Trimming shortened V by 1 base and J by 5 bases, and 8 bases separated the two germline ends. CDR1 is SGHTA and CDR2 is FQGNSA in the germline V gene. The CDR3 runs 14 residues. The CDR3 DNA reads TGTGCCAGCAGCTTAGAACAGGGAACCGGGGAGCTGTTTTTT. Translated, it gives CASSLEQGTGELFF.

Only one count was recorded for this clone. The gene calls are TRBV27 and TRBJ2-7; D is uncertain. The CDR3 totals 14 residues. Germline V gives CDR1 MNHEY, CDR2 SMNVEV (reference sequence). V gave up 6 bases and J gave up 4 bases, with 16 bases separating them. The CDR3: CASSRIVSPYEQYF. As DNA, the CDR3 is TGTGCCAGCAGCCGAATAGTTTCCCCATACGAGCAGTACTTC.

The chain couples TRBV14 to TRBJ2-7; 8 nucleotides match TRBD2. J lost 3 bases, V lost 4 bases, and 5 bases had no gene match. The length of the CDR3 is 14 residues. From germline, CDR1 is SGHDN and CDR2 FVKESK. CDR3 bases: TGTGCCAGCAGCCTAGCGGGGTACCGCTACGAGCAGTACTTC. Its translation is CASSLAGYRYEQYF.

The chain couples TRBV27 to TRBJ2-3; 9 bases agree with TRBD2. The CDR3 is 18 residues long. CDR1 is MNHEY, CDR2 SMNVEV, per germline (reference sequence). The ends lost 10 bases at V and 0 bases at J; junction bases unmatched: 17. DNA for the CDR3: TGTGCCACCCCCCCAACGCGGGAGGGCCGGGCTAGCACAGATACGCAGTATTTT. It yields the protein CATPPTREGRASTDTQYF.

This clone was observed a single time. This chain joins TRBV29-1 and TRBJ2-7, with 11 bases that match TRBD1. CDR3 size: 12 residues. Germline values: CDR1 SQVTM, CDR2 ANQGSEA. V lost 7 bases, J lost 6 bases, and 5 bases stayed unmatched. The CDR3 region is CSATGQGGEQYF. CDR3 DNA: TGCAGCGCAACGGGACAGGGGGGCGAGCAGTACTTC.

The rearrangement joins TRBV2 to TRBJ1-1; possibly TRBD1 for D (5 bases). Germline CDR1 reads SNHLY; CDR2 reads FYNNEI. This CDR3 region has 11 residues. Deletions cut 5 bases from V and 11 bases from J, with 12 bases between. CDR3 nucleotides: TGTGCCAGCAGTCCCAGGGTCGGGGCTTTCTTT. This translates into CASSPRVGAFF.

The genes are TRBV7-8 and TRBJ2-7; possible D gene TRBD1, 6 bases. Deletions cut 5 bases from V and 2 bases from J, with 16 bases between. CDR1 SGHVS and CDR2 FQNEAQ come from the germline V gene. This CDR3 spans 15 amino acids. The CDR3 nucleotides are TGTGCCAGCAGCAGCCGACCAGGGGCGACCTACGAGCAGTACTTC. Translated: CASSSRPGATYEQYF.

The gene calls are TRBV5-1 and TRBJ2-1, with 13 bases fitting TRBD2. V shed 4 bases and J 6 bases; nucleotides not matched to a gene: 4. The CDR3 contains 15 residues. Germline assignment: CDR1 SGHRS and CDR2 YFSETQ. The chain's CDR3 is CASSPLAGGPNEQFF. In DNA, the CDR3 is TGCGCCAGCAGCCCACTAGCGGGGGGGCCCAATGAGCAGTTCTTC.

This chain uses TRBV7-2 with TRBJ2-7; 10 nucleotides align to TRBD2. The CDR3 loop spans 18 amino acids. Germline trimming cut 0 bases from V and 0 bases from J; bases unmatched to any gene: 8. CDR1 and CDR2 (germline): SGHTA, FQGNSA. CDR3 in DNA: TGTGCCAGCAGCTTAGCGGCTAGCGGGGGCCGAAGCTCCTACGAGCAGTACTTC. It encodes CASSLAASGGRSSYEQYF.

The chain uses TRBV4-3 and TRBJ2-1; the D gene is possibly TRBD1 (6 bases). CDR1 and CDR2 (germline): LGHNA, YSLEER. The CDR3 contains 16 residues. Trimming shortened V by 3 bases and J by 2 bases, and 14 bases separated the two germline ends. CDR3 nucleotide sequence: TGCGCCAGCAGCCACAGCCGGGACAAACCCTACAATGAGCAGTTCTTC. As protein: CASSHSRDKPYNEQFF.

The sample holds a few counts of this clone. This chain connects TRBV2 to TRBJ2-7, with D possibly matching TRBD2 (6 bases). V was pared by 6 bases and J by 4 bases, with 10 bases between. Germline CDR1 reads SNHLY; CDR2 reads FYNNEI. This CDR3 comprises 12 residues. This CDR3 is CASRGGDYEQYF. The CDR3 DNA reads TGTGCCAGCAGAGGAGGGGATTACGAGCAGTACTTC.

Regarding this clone: The junction does not match germline at one end; this may be a read error. The chain carries TRBV7-7 and TRBJ2-7, with a tentative D call TRBD2 (6 bases). This CDR3 spans 13 amino acids. Germline V gene lookup returns CDR1 SSHAT and CDR2 FNYEAQ (reference sequence). CDR3 in DNA: TGTGCTAGCAGCTTAAGGCGGGGCGACGAGCAGTACTTC. As protein: CASSLRRGDEQYF.

V and J are TRBV6-5 and TRBJ2-7; weak D call: TRBD1 (5 bases). Trimming removed 2 bases at V and 0 bases at J, with 11 bases between. The CDR3 loop spans 15 amino acids. The germline CDR1 and CDR2 sequences are MNHEY and SVGAGI. CDR3 loop: CASSYGWGRSYEQYF. In nucleotides, the CDR3 is TGTGCCAGCAGTTACGGTTGGGGCCGCTCCTACGAGCAGTACTTC.